Each of the 26 T cell receptor beta chains below was sequenced from the same sample in a study of CD8 T cells in ankylosing spondylitis. Study-wide results and caveats: Apparently characteristic of ankylosing spondylitis blood was a TCR beta motif (fewer than ten highly homologous variants).

No antigens are known for them. TCRdb used MiXCR to reprocess the 5' RACE reads, holding one entry per CDR3 protein. The sample has under 850,000 distinct CDR3 sequences; around 19% are singletons. Sequencing was performed on blood, either unsorted or a sorted T cell fraction (not recorded which). The receptor source for this set is a male donor with ankylosing spondylitis.

The chain carries TRBV4-3 and TRBJ2-5; 10 nucleotides agree with TRBD2. This CDR3 is built from 19 residues. The V and J ends lost 3 bases and 7 bases, in that order; junction bases with no gene match: 20. The germline gives CDR1 LGHNA, CDR2 YSLEER. The CDR3 is CASSQRPASGSIVGGTQYF. CDR3 bases: TGCGCCAGCAGCCAGCGCCCGGCTAGCGGGAGTATTGTTGGAGGGACCCAGTACTTC.

This clonotype was recorded a few times. The CDR3 nucleotides read TGTGCCAGCAGCGTGGGGGGGGGTTTGAGTTCTGAGCAGTTCTTC. Protein: CASSVGGGLSSEQFF. The V and J genes are TRBV7-2 and TRBJ2-1; 7 bases are a match to TRBD2. V shed 5 bases and J 9 bases; nucleotides not matched to a gene: 13. The CDR3 has 15 residues. Germline V lookup: CDR1 SGHTA, CDR2 FQGNSA. Using reference TRBV7-2 and TRBJ2-1 for the parts outside the CDR3, the full variable domain is GAGVSQSPSNKVTEKGKDVELRCDPISGHTALYWYRQSLGQGLEFLIYFQGNSAPDKSGLPSDRFSAERTGGSVSTLTIQRTQQEDSAVYLCASSVGGGLSSEQFFGPGTRLTVL.

This clonotype was found many times. The chain is built from TRBV5-6 and TRBJ2-7; no clear D. There are 15 residues in the CDR3. Trimming cost V 3 bases and J 0 bases, with 13 bases left between them. Germline lookup yields CDR1 SGHDT and CDR2 YYEEEE. CDR3 loop: CASSSVDTYSYEQYF. CDR3 bases: TGTGCCAGCAGCTCGGTCGACACTTACTCCTACGAGCAGTACTTC.

This clonotype was seen a few times. The CDR3 region is CASSTDKMVHEQYF. For the CDR3, the DNA is TGTGCCAGCAGTACGGACAAAATGGTCCACGAGCAGTACTTC. The gene calls are TRBV28 and TRBJ2-7; maybe TRBD1 (5 bases). Germline V lookup: CDR1 MDHEN, CDR2 SYDVKM. Deletions cut 5 bases from V and 5 bases from J, with 16 bases between. The CDR3 is made up of 14 amino acids. The full variable domain, completed using reference TRBV28 and TRBJ2-7, is DVKVTQSSRYLVKRTGEKVFLECVQDMDHENMFWYRQDPGLGLRLIYFSYDVKMKEKGDIPEGYSVSREKKERFSLILESASTNQTSMYLCASSTDKMVHEQYFGPGTRLTVT.

This clonotype was detected a few times. The chain uses TRBV12-3 or TRBV12-4 and TRBJ2-3; TRBD2 matches at 9 bases. J was trimmed by 4 bases and V by 3 bases; bases with no gene match: 5. The CDR3 has 15 amino acids. Written as DNA, the CDR3 is TGTGCCAGCAGTTTCAGGGCGGGGGGGCCAGATACGCAGTATTTT. Its translation is CASSFRAGGPDTQYF.

This clonotype was counted a few times. This rearrangement joins TRBV12-3 or TRBV12-4 to TRBJ1-3, with 11 bases that match TRBD1. The CDR3 length is 15 residues. Unmatched junction bases numbered 5, after V lost 6 bases and J lost 4 bases. The CDR3 protein is CASRPDRGQGNTIYF. In DNA, the CDR3 is TGTGCCAGCAGGCCGGACAGGGGGCAAGGAAACACCATATATTTT.

This clonotype has just a few counts. The genes are TRBV4-3 and TRBJ2-3, with 7 bases aligning to TRBD2. The CDR3 contains 17 residues. V lost 0 bases to trimming and J lost 0 bases; unmatched junction nucleotides: 6. Per germline, CDR1 LGHNA and CDR2 YSLEER. CDR3 residues: CASSQDLPSGSTDTQYF. The CDR3 DNA reads as TGCGCCAGCAGCCAAGATCTTCCTAGCGGTAGCACAGATACGCAGTATTTT.

This chain connects TRBV4-2 to TRBJ1-5; weak D call: TRBD1 (5 bases). The germline gives CDR1 LGHNA, CDR2 YNFKEQ. Trimming removed 0 bases at V and 3 bases at J, with 9 bases between. This CDR3 is built from 15 residues. CDR3 in DNA: TGTGCCAGCAGCCAAGATCGGGGGGTCAATCAGCCCCAGCATTTT. It is translated as CASSQDRGVNQPQHF.

The J gene is TRBJ1-1, the V gene TRBV28; a weak D match, TRBD1 (5 bases). This CDR3 has 15 residues. Germline V gene sequence: CDR1 MDHEN, CDR2 SYDVKM. With 6 bases removed from V and 5 bases from J, the gap between germline ends came to 19 bases. CDR3 in DNA: TGTGCCAGCAGCCTACCCGGGACGGGAGGGACTGAAGCTTTCTTT. This codes for CASSLPGTGGTEAFF.

The chain uses TRBV7-6 and TRBJ1-6; 7 bases fit TRBD1. Germline V gene lookup returns CDR1 SGHVS and CDR2 FNYEAQ. The CDR3 is 17 residues long. The junction had 10 bases not matched to a gene; V was cut back by 4 bases and J by 4 bases. This CDR3 reads CASSSGGGRTYNSPLHF. CDR3 nucleotide sequence: TGTGCCAGCAGCTCAGGGGGGGGGAGAACTTATAATTCACCCCTCCACTTT.

A few counts support this clonotype. The genes are TRBV12-3 or TRBV12-4 and TRBJ1-1, with a weak D call TRBD1 (6 bases). There are 14 residues in the CDR3. With 6 bases removed from V and 0 bases from J, the gap between germline ends came to 11 bases. The CDR3, as DNA: TGTGCCAGCAGGGGGACATACATGAACACTGAAGCTTTCTTT. Amino acid sequence: CASRGTYMNTEAFF.

This clonotype turned up a few times. The chain links TRBV4-1 to TRBJ2-7; D gene uncertain. V shed 1 base and J shed 3 bases, with 10 bases lying between them. Germline lookup yields CDR1 MGHRA and CDR2 YSYEKL. This CDR3 is built from 14 residues. CDR3 DNA sequence: TGCGCCAGCAGCCAAGTTGAGGAGAACTACGAGCAGTACTTC. This gives the protein CASSQVEENYEQYF.

V is TRBV25-1 and J is TRBJ2-1; 8 nucleotides line up with TRBD1. This CDR3 has 15 amino acids. The ends lost 7 bases at V and 5 bases at J; junction bases unmatched: 10. Germline V gene lookup returns CDR1 MGHDK and CDR2 SYGVNS. In DNA, the CDR3 is TGTGCCAGCACTAAAACCGGGACAGGCCACAATGAGCAGTTCTTC. This encodes CASTKTGTGHNEQFF.

CDR3 nucleotides: TGTGCCATCGGACAGGGGGCTGGAGAAAAACTGTTTTTT. This translates into CAIGQGAGEKLFF. The V and J genes are TRBV10-3 and TRBJ1-4, with TRBD1 matching over 11 bases. The J segment lost 8 bases and the V segment lost 8 bases, leaving 4 bases of the junction unmatched. Germline CDR1 ENHRY, CDR2 SYGVKD. The CDR3 has 13 residues.

This clonotype has more than one count but fewer than ten. The gene calls are TRBV6-1 and TRBJ1-3; no clear D gene. Germline CDR1 MNHNS, CDR2 SASEGT. This CDR3 is built from 16 residues. V lost 2 bases and J 0 bases, leaving 11 bases between the germline ends. In DNA form, the CDR3 reads TGTGCCAGCAGTGAATCCCTCGCCTACTCTGGAAACACCATATATTTT. Residues: CASSESLAYSGNTIYF.

V gene TRBV25-1 combines with J gene TRBJ1-5; D uncertain. Germline lookup yields CDR1 MGHDK and CDR2 SYGVNS. CDR3 length: 12 residues. V gave up 7 bases and J gave up 0 bases, with 4 bases separating them. As DNA, the CDR3 is TGTGCCAGCAACTATAGCAATCAGCCCCAGCATTTT. Its translation is CASNYSNQPQHF. Full variable domain (missing parts from reference TRBV25-1 and TRBJ1-5): EADIYQTPRYLVIGTGKKITLECSQTMGHDKMYWYQQDPGMELHLIHYSYGVNSTEKGDLSSESTVSRIRTEHFPLTLESARPSHTSQYLCASNYSNQPQHFGDGTRLSIL.

This clonotype has more than one count but fewer than ten. V and J are TRBV4-2 and TRBJ2-5; D tentatively reads TRBD1 or TRBD2 (5 bases each). Looked up from germline, CDR1 is LGHNA and CDR2 is YNFKEQ. The CDR3 sequence is 15 residues long. Deletions cut 2 bases from V and 5 bases from J, with 15 bases between. The CDR3, as DNA: TGTGCCAGCAGCCAATTGAGGGGCGAGGGGGAGACCCAGTACTTC. Amino acid sequence: CASSQLRGEGETQYF.

The chain is built from TRBV6-2 or TRBV6-3 and TRBJ2-2, with a possible D match to TRBD1 (6 bases). CDR3 length: 16 amino acids. The V end was cut by 10 bases, the J end by 0 bases, with 18 bases between. CDR1 is MNHEY and CDR2 is SVGEGT in the germline V gene. The CDR3 sequence is CATNAIRTANTGELFF. The CDR3 nucleotides read TGTGCCACCAACGCTATTAGGACAGCGAACACCGGGGAGCTGTTTTTT.

In its sample, this clonotype was seen many times. This sequence joins TRBV20-1 and TRBJ2-2; D tentatively reads TRBD1 or TRBD2 (5 bases each). The CDR3 is made up of 15 amino acids. V was shortened by 0 bases and J by 5 bases, with 13 bases between the two germline ends. Germline lookup yields CDR1 DFQATT and CDR2 SNEGSKA (reference sequence). The CDR3 reads CSARDVGGRTGELFF. The CDR3 DNA sequence: TGCAGTGCTAGAGATGTTGGGGGTCGGACCGGGGAGCTGTTTTTT.

This clonotype was counted many times. The CDR3 coding sequence is TGTGCCAGCAGGGGACTAGCAGGGTCAGATACGCAGTATTTT. Protein product: CASRGLAGSDTQYF. The chain combines TRBV6-2 or TRBV6-3 with TRBJ2-3, with TRBD2 matching over 9 bases. The V segment lost 6 bases and the J segment 4 bases; nucleotides outside the gene matches: 5. Germline CDR1 and CDR2: MNHEY and SVGEGT. The CDR3 length is 14 residues.

There are a few counts of this clonotype. The J gene is TRBJ2-7, the V gene TRBV7-9; D gene unclear. V was shortened by 3 bases and J by 6 bases, with 12 bases between the two germline ends. Germline V gives CDR1 SEHNR, CDR2 FQNEAQ (reference sequence). The CDR3 spans 13 residues. The CDR3: CASSLNSELEQYF. The CDR3 DNA follows: TGTGCCAGCAGCTTGAACAGTGAGCTCGAGCAGTACTTC.

The rearrangement links TRBV7-6 to TRBJ2-3; 8 nucleotides line up with TRBD2. The CDR3 consists of 15 residues. Unmatched junction bases numbered 5, after V lost 2 bases and J lost 4 bases. CDR1 is SGHVS and CDR2 is FNYEAQ in the germline V gene. The CDR3 DNA reads TGTGCCAGCAGCTTAACGGGGGGGATCGCAGATACGCAGTATTTT. Residues: CASSLTGGIADTQYF.

This sequence joins TRBV7-2 and TRBJ2-1; weak D call: TRBD2 (5 bases). The CDR3 is 14 amino acids. The V gene's germline CDR1 is SGHTA and CDR2 FQGNSA. The V end was cut by 7 bases, the J end by 10 bases, with 20 bases between. CDR3 sequence: CASTTPGAGKEQFF. CDR3 coding DNA: TGTGCCAGCACCACACCAGGAGCCGGGAAAGAGCAGTTCTTC.

The chain couples TRBV4-2 to TRBJ2-2; TRBD2 matches at 10 bases. Germline assignment: CDR1 LGHNA and CDR2 YNFKEQ. The length of the CDR3 is 18 residues. Trimming cost V 0 bases and J 6 bases; bases outside gene matches: 10. CDR3 loop: CASSQELRGLAGAGELFF. The CDR3 DNA is TGTGCCAGCAGCCAAGAGCTGAGGGGGCTAGCGGGAGCCGGGGAGCTGTTTTTT.

The chain carries TRBV11-2 and TRBJ1-6, with 7 bases fitting TRBD1. The V and J ends lost 5 bases and 6 bases, in that order; junction bases with no gene match: 16. In germline, CDR1 is SGHAT, CDR2 FQNNGV. There are 18 residues in the CDR3. The CDR3 nucleotides are TGTGCCAGCAGCACTTACTCCGACAGGGTTATCTCTAATTCACCCCTCCACTTT. Translation gives CASSTYSDRVISNSPLHF. Full variable domain (outside the CDR3, taken from reference TRBV11-2 and TRBJ1-6): EAGVAQSPRYKIIEKRQSVAFWCNPISGHATLYWYQQILGQGPKLLIQFQNNGVVDDSQLPKDRFSAERLKGVDSTLKIQPAKLEDSAVYLCASSTYSDRVISNSPLHFGNGTRLTVT.

The table lists this clonotype with a few counts. The V call is TRBV5-1, the J call TRBJ2-7; tentatively, D is TRBD2 (6 bases). V was cut by 1 base and J by 1 base, with 15 bases left in between. CDR3 length: 16 amino acids. Germline CDR1 SGHRS, CDR2 YFSETQ. Written as DNA, the CDR3 is TGCGCCAGCAGCTTGTCATCCGGGACTCTATCCTACGAGCAGTACTTC. Translating gives CASSLSSGTLSYEQYF.